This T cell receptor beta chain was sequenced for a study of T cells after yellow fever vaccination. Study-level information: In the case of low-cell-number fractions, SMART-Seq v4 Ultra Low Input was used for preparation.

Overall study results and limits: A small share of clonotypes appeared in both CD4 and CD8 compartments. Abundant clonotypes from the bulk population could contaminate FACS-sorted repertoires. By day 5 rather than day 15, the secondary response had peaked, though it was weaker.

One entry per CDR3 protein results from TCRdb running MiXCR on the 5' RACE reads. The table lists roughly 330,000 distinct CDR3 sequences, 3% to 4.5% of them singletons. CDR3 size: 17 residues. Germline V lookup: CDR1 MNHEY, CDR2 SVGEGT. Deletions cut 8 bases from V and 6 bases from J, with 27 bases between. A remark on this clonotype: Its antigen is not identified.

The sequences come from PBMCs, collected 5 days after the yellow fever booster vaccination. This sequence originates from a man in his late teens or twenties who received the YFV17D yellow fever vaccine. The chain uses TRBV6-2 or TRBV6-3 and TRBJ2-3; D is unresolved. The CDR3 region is CASSVMVSGFDWDTQYF. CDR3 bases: TGTGCCAGCTCAGTTATGGTCTCGGGTTTTGATTGGGATACGCAGTATTTT.